This TCR beta chain was observed in a study of graft-versus-host responses after intestinal transplantation. Study results and limitations: Where graft-donor T cell macrochimerism was present, patients had high graft-versus-host to host-versus-graft clonal ratios in allografts. Some GvH clones were seen earlier in gut or blood, suggesting intestinal origin.

The data were produced by immunoSEQ multiplex PCR, yet TCRdb's version contains in-frame clones alone and is incomplete. Among some 77,000 clones listed, roughly 90% were seen once. Comment on this clone: Its target is unknown.

The material was PBMCs, obtained 98 days after intestinal transplantation. This clonotype was obtained from a human patient who received an intestinal transplant, so some T cells may come from the graft donor.

CDR3 sequence: CASSLGGNGIGNEQFF. CDR3 sequence (DNA): TGTGCCAGCAGTCTGGGGGGAAACGGGATTGGGAATGAGCAGTTCTTC. The chain recombines TRBV5-4 with TRBJ2-1; D might be TRBD2 (6 bases). This CDR3 has 16 residues. CDR1 and CDR2 from the germline V gene are SGHNT and YYREEE (reference sequence). The germline V and J ends were trimmed by 5 bases and 7 bases, with 22 bases remaining between them.